Following are 28 T cell receptor beta chains from one sample sequenced in a study of cytomegalovirus exposure and HLA in healthy donors. Produced via immunoSEQ multiplex PCR; TCRdb's table is partial and in-frame only. The sample has under 200,000 clones, over 85% seen once. The sample consisted of PBMCs. These TCRs come from a woman aged 18-29 years in good health and CMV-seropositive.

The V call is TRBV11-3, the J call TRBJ2-1, with D uncertain. V was cut by 0 bases and J by 0 bases, with 3 bases left in between. CDR3 length equals 14 residues. Germline lookup yields CDR1 SGHNT and CDR2 YENEEA. CDR3 sequence reads: CASSLDGSYNEQFF. For the CDR3, the DNA is TGTGCCAGCAGCTTAGACGGCTCCTACAATGAGCAGTTCTTC.

This sequence joins TRBV9 and TRBJ2-1; 11 bases are shared with TRBD2. Germline CDR1 SGDLS, CDR2 YYNGEE. The CDR3 is made up of 16 amino acids. Trimming removed 4 bases from V and 7 bases from J; junction bases left unmatched: 10. The CDR3 loop reads CASSPKTSGRSNEQFF. CDR3 DNA: TGTGCCAGCAGCCCTAAAACTAGCGGGAGAAGTAATGAGCAGTTCTTC.

V is TRBV18 and J is TRBJ2-5; D gene ambiguous. Looked up from germline, CDR1 is KGHSH and CDR2 is LQKENI. CDR3 length equals 14 residues. Trimming took off 0 bases at V and 5 bases at J, with 10 bases between the two ends. The CDR3 DNA follows: TGTGCCAGCTCACCACCGTCCGACTCGGAGACCCAGTACTTC. Its protein product is CASSPPSDSETQYF.

The table lists this clone with a few counts. Other DNA sequences of this sample code for an identical CDR3. This chain uses TRBV7-8 with TRBJ2-7; no clear D. Trimming shortened V by 5 bases and J by 0 bases, and 2 bases separated the two germline ends. This CDR3 contains 11 residues. Germline V gene lookup returns CDR1 SGHVS and CDR2 FQNEAQ. For the CDR3, the DNA is TGTGCCAGCAGCCTCTCCTACGAGCAGTACTTC. Translating gives CASSLSYEQYF.

The chain links TRBV29-1 to TRBJ2-1, with D perhaps matching TRBD2 (5 bases). The CDR3 is made up of 15 amino acids. With 4 bases removed from V and 3 bases from J, the gap between germline ends came to 16 bases. Germline assignment: CDR1 SQVTM and CDR2 ANQGSEA. This chain's CDR3 is CSVGGEAALYNEQFF. CDR3 in DNA: TGCAGCGTTGGTGGCGAAGCGGCGCTCTACAATGAGCAGTTCTTC.

The V gene is TRBV30, the J gene TRBJ1-4; no clear D. CDR1 and CDR2 from the germline V gene are GTSNPN and SVGIG (reference sequence). This CDR3 contains 15 residues. The V end was cut by 0 bases, the J end by 5 bases, with 13 bases between. In DNA form, the CDR3 reads TGTGCCTGGAGTGTACTGGGAGCGGGGAATGAAAAACTGTTTTTT. Translation: CAWSVLGAGNEKLFF. Using reference TRBV30 and TRBJ1-4 for the parts outside the CDR3, the full variable domain is SQTIHQWPATLVQPVGSPLSLECTVEGTSNPNLYWYRQAAGRGLQLLFYSVGIGQISSEVPQNLSASRPQDRQFILSSKKLLLSDSGFYLCAWSVLGAGNEKLFFGSGTQLSVL.

The rearrangement links TRBV11-1 to TRBJ2-7; possible D gene TRBD1, 5 bases. Looked up from germline, CDR1 is SGHAT and CDR2 is FQDESV (reference sequence). Trimming removed 1 base from V and 3 bases from J, with 10 bases in between. CDR3 size: 14 residues. The CDR3 loop reads CASSLGRQSYEQYF. CDR3 nucleotides: TGTGCCAGCAGCTTAGGGCGACAGAGCTACGAGCAGTACTTC.

The gene calls are TRBV6-6 and TRBJ1-1; D may be TRBD1 (6 bases). Per the germline V gene, CDR1 is MNHNY and CDR2 is SVGAGI (reference sequence). The CDR3 has 13 amino acids. V was pared by 8 bases and J by 1 base, with 11 bases between. The DNA for the CDR3 is TGTGCCAGCTACACAGGGAGGAACACTGAAGCTTTCTTT. It codes for CASYTGRNTEAFF.

This sequence joins TRBV19 and TRBJ1-2; TRBD1 aligns across 8 bases. Losses at the gene ends were 3 bases for V and 7 bases for J; bases not matched to a gene: 4. This CDR3 contains 13 residues. Germline CDR1 LNHDA, CDR2 SQIVND (reference sequence). The CDR3: CASSIGDRSGYTF. The CDR3 DNA reads TGTGCCAGTAGTATCGGGGACAGGAGTGGCTACACCTTC.

The chain is built from TRBV30 and TRBJ2-2; TRBD2 matches 13 bases. This CDR3 spans 19 amino acids. Germline CDR1 reads GTSNPN; CDR2 reads SVGIG (reference sequence). Germline trimming cut 4 bases from V and 3 bases from J; bases unmatched to any gene: 14. CDR3 amino acids: CAWILLKTGTSGDTGELFF. CDR3 nucleotide sequence: TGTGCCTGGATACTTCTCAAAACCGGGACTAGCGGGGACACCGGGGAGCTGTTTTTT.

This chain connects TRBV11-3 to TRBJ2-5; 10 bases are a match to TRBD1. The CDR3 length is 14 residues. Germline CDR1 reads SGHNT; CDR2 reads YENEEA. The V segment lost 5 bases and the J segment 1 base; nucleotides outside the gene matches: 1. This CDR3 is CASSRDRGQETQYF. The CDR3 DNA reads TGTGCCAGCAGCCGGGACAGGGGCCAAGAGACCCAGTACTTC.

This sequence joins TRBV10-2 and TRBJ1-3, with D hard to call. The CDR3 is made up of 14 amino acids. V was clipped by 7 bases and J by 2 bases, with 12 bases between them. Germline values: CDR1 WSHSY, CDR2 SAAADI. The CDR3: CASTSLPPGNTIYF. The DNA of the CDR3 is TGCGCCAGCACCAGTCTTCCTCCTGGAAACACCATATATTTT.

This sequence joins TRBV6-5 and TRBJ2-2; D possibly corresponds to TRBD2 (5 bases). Germline V CDR1 and CDR2: MNHEY, SVGAGI. This CDR3 region has 13 residues. V was pared by 8 bases and J by 0 bases, with 7 bases between. The CDR3 DNA follows: TGTGCCAGCGGGAGAACGAACACCGGGGAGCTGTTTTTT. Translation: CASGRTNTGELFF.

The genes are TRBV5-1 and TRBJ2-3, with D perhaps matching TRBD1 (5 bases). V was cut by 0 bases and J by 4 bases, with 9 bases left in between. Per the germline V gene, CDR1 is SGHRS and CDR2 is YFSETQ. The CDR3 is made up of 14 amino acids. CDR3 DNA sequence: TGCGCCAGCAGCTTGGGCAGGGCGGCAGATACGCAGTATTTT. Translation: CASSLGRAADTQYF.

V and J are TRBV14 and TRBJ2-6, with D perhaps matching TRBD1 (6 bases). The CDR3 has 16 amino acids. The germline V gene encodes CDR1 SGHDN and CDR2 FVKESK. Trimming removed 8 bases from V and 0 bases from J, with 14 bases in between. The CDR3 loop is CASAIRRGSGANVLTF. CDR3 sequence (DNA): TGTGCCAGCGCAATACGCAGGGGCTCTGGGGCCAACGTCCTGACTTTC.

CDR3 loop: CASSQLMGEGIRNTIYF. The CDR3 nucleotides are TGCGCCAGCAGCCAACTAATGGGTGAGGGTATTAGAAACACCATATATTTT. The chain links TRBV4-1 to TRBJ1-3; D call uncertain. The germline V gene encodes CDR1 MGHRA and CDR2 YSYEKL. The CDR3 extends over 17 amino acids. The V end lost 2 bases, the J end lost 5 bases, and 19 bases lay between the germline ends.

V is TRBV4-2 and J is TRBJ2-7; possibly TRBD2 for D (6 bases). Per the germline V gene, CDR1 is LGHNA and CDR2 is YNFKEQ. Trimming left V 4 bases short and J 1 base short, with 8 bases between. CDR3 length: 13 residues. Here the CDR3 DNA reads TGTGCCAGCAGCCGGGACTTATCCTACGAGCAGTACTTC. Protein sequence: CASSRDLSYEQYF.

J is TRBJ1-3 and V is TRBV5-1; D remains unclear. The V and J ends lost 4 bases and 2 bases respectively, with 10 bases between them. The germline gives CDR1 SGHRS, CDR2 YFSETQ. The CDR3 is 14 residues long. The CDR3 here is CASSPLTAGNTIYF. CDR3 in DNA: TGCGCCAGCAGCCCCCTAACTGCTGGAAACACCATATATTTT.

V is TRBV5-4 and J is TRBJ2-1, with 7 bases aligning to TRBD1. V lost 3 bases and J lost 2; bases outside the gene matches: 5. This CDR3 has 15 amino acids. Germline assignment: CDR1 SGHNT and CDR2 YYREEE (reference sequence). The CDR3 nucleotides are TGTGCCAGCAGCTGGGACAGCAGACCCTACAATGAGCAGTTCTTC. Encoded protein: CASSWDSRPYNEQFF.

The rearrangement joins TRBV10-1 to TRBJ2-3; possibly TRBD2 for D (6 bases). The germline gives CDR1 WNHNN, CDR2 SYGVQD (reference sequence). This CDR3 has 15 amino acids. Trimming shortened V by 6 bases and J by 1 base, and 14 bases separated the two germline ends. The CDR3 DNA reads TGCGCCAGCAGCCGCTCGGGGGAAGGCACAGATACGCAGTATTTT. Translated, it gives CASSRSGEGTDTQYF.

The CDR3 sequence: CASSLAGGTPYEQYF. The CDR3 coding sequence is TGCGCCAGCAGCTTGGCCGGCGGCACTCCCTACGAGCAGTACTTC. The chain couples TRBV5-1 to TRBJ2-7, with no clear D. Deletions cut 0 bases from V and 2 bases from J, with 12 bases between. This CDR3 contains 15 residues. Germline V gene lookup returns CDR1 SGHRS and CDR2 YFSETQ.

The rearrangement uses TRBV7-6 and TRBJ2-2, with D possibly TRBD2 on 6 matching bases. There are 15 residues in the CDR3. Germline CDR1 is SGHVS and CDR2 is FNYEAQ. V was pared by 5 bases and J by 6 bases, with 16 bases between. The CDR3 coding sequence is TGTGCCAGCAGCCTGGGACTCTCCGGGGCCGGGGAGCTGTTTTTT. It translates to CASSLGLSGAGELFF.

The chain joins TRBV18 to TRBJ1-2; no clear D gene. This CDR3 is built from 15 residues. Germline loops: CDR1 KGHSH, CDR2 LQKENI. V was clipped by 4 bases and J by 4 bases, with 16 bases between them. Here the CDR3 reads CASSLPPGEGYGYTF. The CDR3 DNA is TGTGCCAGCTCACTCCCGCCCGGGGAGGGCTATGGCTACACCTTC.

This clone was seen once. This chain links TRBV6-5 with TRBJ1-4; a possible D gene is TRBD1 (6 bases). The CDR3 sequence is 16 residues long. V lost 0 bases and J 5 bases, leaving 13 bases between the germline ends. Germline CDR1 is MNHEY and CDR2 is SVGAGI. The CDR3 nucleotides are TGTGCCAGCAGTTACTCCGGGAGGGGGTGGAATGAAAAACTGTTTTTT. As protein: CASSYSGRGWNEKLFF.

A single count supports this clone. The V and J genes are TRBV5-4 and TRBJ2-3; 8 nucleotides agree with TRBD2. Germline loops: CDR1 SGHNT, CDR2 YYREEE (reference sequence). The J segment lost 4 bases and the V segment lost 4 bases, leaving 8 bases of the junction unmatched. The CDR3 extends over 15 amino acids. The CDR3 DNA is TGTGCCAGCAGCCGGGGGGGCATGGAAGCAGATACGCAGTATTTT. The encoded protein is CASSRGGMEADTQYF.

V gene TRBV4-2 combines with J gene TRBJ1-5; 7 bases align to TRBD1. There are 18 residues in the CDR3. Germline CDR1 LGHNA, CDR2 YNFKEQ. With V trimmed by 1 base and J by 9 bases, 18 bases remained unmatched. CDR3 nucleotide sequence: TGTGCCAGCAGCCAAGTGGTTAGGGGGCGGACAGCCCTAGGGCCCCAGCATTTT. Its protein is CASSQVVRGRTALGPQHF.

This clone came up once. The chain recombines TRBV6-6 with TRBJ1-3, with D perhaps matching TRBD1 (5 bases). V lost 5 bases and J lost 0, with 14 bases in between. Germline lookup yields CDR1 MNHNY and CDR2 SVGAGI (reference sequence). The CDR3 sequence is 16 residues long. CDR3 bases: TGTGCCAGCAGTCTAGGGGCTTTCACCTCTGGAAACACCATATATTTT. It is translated as CASSLGAFTSGNTIYF.

CDR3 residues: CAWNGRVSNSPLHF. In nucleotides, the CDR3 is TGTGCCTGGAATGGCCGGGTCTCCAATTCACCCCTCCACTTT. The chain has TRBV30 and TRBJ1-6, with D unresolved. This CDR3 contains 14 residues. In germline, CDR1 is GTSNPN, CDR2 SVGIG (reference sequence). V was pared by 4 bases and J by 7 bases, with 14 bases between. The complete variable domain, with remaining parts taken from reference TRBV30 and TRBJ1-6, reads SQTIHQWPATLVQPVGSPLSLECTVEGTSNPNLYWYRQAAGRGLQLLFYSVGIGQISSEVPQNLSASRPQDRQFILSSKKLLLSDSGFYLCAWNGRVSNSPLHFGNGTRLTVT.